Described below is a single T cell receptor beta chain sequence and its context. This specimen belongs to a study of T-cell memory formation after mild COVID-19. Via MiXCR, TCRdb re-called the 5' RACE reads, giving one row per CDR3 protein. Of roughly 450,000 distinct CDR3 sequences listed, 15% to 20% were seen once; the top ten hold about 12%. There are 13 residues in the CDR3. Looked up from germline, CDR1 is SGHVS and CDR2 is FQNEAQ. The V end was cut by 5 bases, the J end by 0 bases, with 5 bases between. The sequence came from an adult woman who had mild COVID-19 (a few samples of this study predate the infection). Cell type and time point are not known. Sequencing was done on a sample of PBMCs or a T cell subset sorted from them (not recorded which). The chain is built from TRBV7-8 and TRBJ2-4; D is unresolved. CDR3 sequence: CASSPLAKNIQYF. The CDR3 region has the DNA TGTGCCAGCAGCCCCCTAGCCAAAAACATTCAGTACTTC.